This section outlines one T cell receptor beta chain sequence together with its context. Antigen unknown. This specimen comes from a study of lymphopenia after photon versus proton radiotherapy. Overall study results and limits: A bigger post-nadir fall in TCR diversity correlated inversely with survival time in deceased patients. Photon-treated patients lost naive T cells and TCR diversity; proton-treated stayed stable. After lymphocyte nadir, photon-treated repertoires showed oligoclonal expansion, especially CD8+ Temra.

Profiled with immunoSEQ multiplex PCR; TCRdb holds only in-frame clones, not every one. The data show fewer than 50,000 clones, 65% to 90% seen once. With 4 bases clipped from V and 7 bases from J, the junction kept 4 bases outside the gene matches. This CDR3 comprises 13 residues. Germline V CDR1 and CDR2: SGDLS, YYNGEE. The genes are TRBV9 and TRBJ2-5; TRBD2 matches 10 bases. The clonotype was recovered from a man aged 40-49 years with gastric cancer. This material consisted of peripheral blood, taken from a patient treated with photon-based radiotherapy. The CDR3 region has the DNA TGTGCCAGCAGCCCCCGGACTAGCGGGACCCAGTACTTC. This gives the protein CASSPRTSGTQYF.